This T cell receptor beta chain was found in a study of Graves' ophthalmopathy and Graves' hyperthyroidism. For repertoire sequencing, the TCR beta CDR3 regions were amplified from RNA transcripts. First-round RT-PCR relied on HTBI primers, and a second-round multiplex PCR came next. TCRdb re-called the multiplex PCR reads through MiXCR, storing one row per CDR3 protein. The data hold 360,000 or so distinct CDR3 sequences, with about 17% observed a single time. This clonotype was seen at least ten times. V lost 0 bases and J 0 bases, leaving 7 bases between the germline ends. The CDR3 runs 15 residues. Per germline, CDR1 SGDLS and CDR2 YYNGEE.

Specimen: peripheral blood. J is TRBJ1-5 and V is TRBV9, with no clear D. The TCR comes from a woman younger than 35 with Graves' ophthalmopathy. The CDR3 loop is CASSVGPFSNQPQHF. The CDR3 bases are TGTGCCAGCAGCGTAGGTCCATTTAGCAATCAGCCCCAGCATTTT. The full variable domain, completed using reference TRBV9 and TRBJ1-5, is DSGVTQTPKHLITATGQRVTLRCSPRSGDLSVYWYQQSLDQGLQFLIQYYNGEERAKGNILERFSAQQFPDLHSELNLSSLELGDSALYFCASSVGPFSNQPQHFGDGTRLSIL.